Listed below are T cell receptor beta chains from one sample, sequenced in a study of T cell responses to AZD1222 COVID-19 vaccine. The method was immunoSEQ multiplex PCR; TCRdb's version includes in-frame clones alone and lacks a portion of them. The data contain approximately 70,000 clones, 86% of them singletons. Sequenced material: peripheral blood, taken on day 0 of AZD1222 vaccination. These receptors originate from an adult in good health. CDR3s leave out the opening cysteine and the closing phenylalanine or tryptophan.

v_call cdr3_aa
TRBV7-2 ASSLRYTEAF
TRBV28 ASRGPNWQGFQPQH
TRBV3-1/TRBV3-2 ASSQDRRGPMYNEQF
TRBV29-1 SSAGGSGYNEQF
TRBV5-1 ASSLSGGSYNEQF
TRBV29-1 SVSGTDYGYT
TRBV5-1 ASSLGTSGDNEQF
TRBV12-3/TRBV12-4 ASSLSPGTGLF
TRBV10-2 ASSAVSTEAF
TRBV18 ASSQGTGRGEQY
TRBV4-1 ASSQDSRAEAF
TRBV7-2 ASSLQDRSNQPQH
TRBV10-3 AISESGVMNTEAF
TRBV6-1 ASSDTGGSGANVLT
TRBV30 AWSENLRVRYT
TRBV5-1 ASSFSATGARNTGELF
TRBV7-2 ASSLGGVTDTQY
TRBV7-9 ASSLAQADTQY
TRBV7-2 ASSWDRGTTGELF
TRBV5-4 ASSPGQGLDTEAF
TRBV7-2 ASSSPRTGDYGYT
TRBV7-2 ASSLGISWGINTGELF
TRBV5-1 ASSLLVARSYNEQF
TRBV7-9 ASSPGDSYNSPLH
TRBV7-8 ASSNRDRGLREKLF
TRBV7-9 ASSSQGQPQH
TRBV3-1/TRBV3-2 ASSPGLADFLSTDTQY
TRBV6-6 ASSDGQAIYGYT
TRBV4-1 ASSQERDRGNQPQH
TRBV5-1 ASKSEGYEKLF
TRBV28 ASSFRGGPNTIY
TRBV7-2 ASSSEPGGAYEQY
TRBV28 ASSFLGQGVINEQF
TRBV15 ATSRATGTSGYEQY
TRBV3-1/TRBV3-2 ASSQPPSGRDGCEQY
TRBV19 ASSPTRTGGTDTQY
TRBV19 ASSGRRGTEAF
TRBV19 ASSTTGSLETQY
TRBV6-5 ASRTRAPYEQY
TRBV6-1 ASSDLQGNQPQH
TRBV5-4 ASSFGWGSTGEDEQY
TRBV28 ASSPLGEAGANVLT
TRBV27 ASSYQGTGGAEQY
TRBV28 ASIGQLPGELF
TRBV18 ASSATGSSYEQY
TRBV28 ASTALTGTGEAQY
TRBV7-2 ASSLGTGPFNEQF
TRBV5-4 ASSWGTSGDNEQF
TRBV28 ASSLREIGYT
TRBV27 ASSRPYNEQF
TRBV7-2 ASSLRRYSYNEQF
TRBV12-3/TRBV12-4 GSSQDNNQPQH
TRBV13 ASSFRVPAGTEAF
TRBV9 ASSTGLAMENIQY